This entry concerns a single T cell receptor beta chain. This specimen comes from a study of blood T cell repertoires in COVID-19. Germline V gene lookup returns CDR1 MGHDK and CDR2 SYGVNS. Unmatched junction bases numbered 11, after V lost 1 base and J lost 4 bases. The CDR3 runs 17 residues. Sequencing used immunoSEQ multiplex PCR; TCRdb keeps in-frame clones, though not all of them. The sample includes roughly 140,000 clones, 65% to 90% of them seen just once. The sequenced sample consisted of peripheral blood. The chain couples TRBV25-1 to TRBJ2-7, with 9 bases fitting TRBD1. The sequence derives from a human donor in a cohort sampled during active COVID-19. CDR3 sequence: CASSEWFGGQGRYEQYF. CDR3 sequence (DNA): TGTGCCAGCAGTGAATGGTTCGGGGGACAGGGACGGTACGAGCAGTACTTC.